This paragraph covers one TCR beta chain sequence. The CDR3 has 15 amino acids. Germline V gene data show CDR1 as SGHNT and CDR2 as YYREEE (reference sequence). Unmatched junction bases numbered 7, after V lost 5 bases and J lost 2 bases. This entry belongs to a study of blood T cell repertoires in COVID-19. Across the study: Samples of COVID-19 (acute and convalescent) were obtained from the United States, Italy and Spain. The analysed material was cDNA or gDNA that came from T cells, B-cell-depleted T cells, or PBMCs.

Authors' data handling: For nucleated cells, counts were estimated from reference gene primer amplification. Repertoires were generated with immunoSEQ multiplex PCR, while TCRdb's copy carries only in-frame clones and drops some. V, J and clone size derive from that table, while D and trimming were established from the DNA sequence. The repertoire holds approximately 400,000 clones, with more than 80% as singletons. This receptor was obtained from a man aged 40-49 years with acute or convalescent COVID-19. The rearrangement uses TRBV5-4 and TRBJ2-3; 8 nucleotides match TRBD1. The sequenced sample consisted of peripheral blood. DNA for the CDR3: TGTGCCAGCAGTTTTGACAGGGGCGACACAGATACGCAGTATTTT. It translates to CASSFDRGDTDTQYF.